What follows is one T cell receptor beta chain and its context. Its matching antigen is unknown. A much larger clone lies one base from this, so it may be a read error. The record originates from a study of glioma-infiltrating T cells. Germline V gene lookup returns CDR1 SGHTA and CDR2 FQGNSA. The CDR3 sequence is 16 residues long. Study results and limitations: Tissue-blood divergence was below expectation in non-neoplastic patients, above in gliomas.

TCR alpha and beta CDR3 regions were amplified from RNA using iRepertoire nested multiplex PCR. MiXCR was run by TCRdb on the multiplex PCR reads, yielding one entry per CDR3 protein. The sample contains approximately 110,000 distinct CDR3 sequences, around 25% of which appear only once. This sequence originates from a human donor with low-grade glioma or glioblastoma, undergoing nonglioma brain surgery, or in good health (not recorded which). The chain recombines TRBV7-2 with TRBJ2-3; the D gene is possibly TRBD1 (5 bases). The J call could be wrong; TRBJ1-5 is a better fit for the DNA end. Sequenced sample: glioma tissue, nonneoplastic brain tissue, or PBMCs (not recorded which). CDR3 residues: CASSLGRAGPTDTQHF. CDR3 nucleotide sequence: TGTGCCAGCAGCCTAGGTAGGGCGGGGCCCACAGATACGCAGCATTTT.